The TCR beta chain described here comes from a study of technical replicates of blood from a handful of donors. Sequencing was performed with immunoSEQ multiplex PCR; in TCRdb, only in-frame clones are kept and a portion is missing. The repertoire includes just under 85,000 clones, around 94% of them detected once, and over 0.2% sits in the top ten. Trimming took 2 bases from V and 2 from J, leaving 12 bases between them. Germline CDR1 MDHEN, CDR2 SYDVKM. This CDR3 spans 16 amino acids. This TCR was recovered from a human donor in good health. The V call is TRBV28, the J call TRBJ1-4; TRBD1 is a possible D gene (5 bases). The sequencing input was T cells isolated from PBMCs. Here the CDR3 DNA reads TGTGCCAGCAGTTTAGTACAGGCAGCGACTAATGAAAAACTGTTTTTT. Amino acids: CASSLVQAATNEKLFF.